This entry lists 18 T cell receptor beta chains sequenced from one sample in a study of control samples from healthy donors and cancer patients. The assay was immunoSEQ multiplex PCR, and TCRdb's table has in-frame clones only and misses some. The profile shows around 79,000 clones, 80% to 95% of them singletons. The sample taken for sequencing was PBMCs. The receptors originated from a woman in her thirties or forties with lung cancer.

The V and J genes are TRBV5-1 and TRBJ1-1; the D gene is possibly TRBD1 (6 bases). The germline V gene encodes CDR1 SGHRS and CDR2 YFSETQ. The CDR3 loop spans 14 amino acids. V lost 0 bases and J lost 5, with 11 bases in between. In nucleotides, the CDR3 is TGCGCCAGCAGCTTGGAGCAGGGGCAAACTGAAGCTTTCTTT. Its protein product is CASSLEQGQTEAFF.

The chain is built from TRBV3-1 (or the pseudogene TRBV3-2) and TRBJ1-3; D remains ambiguous. The V gene's germline CDR1 is LGHDT and CDR2 YNNKEL (reference sequence). This CDR3 contains 13 residues. V lost 4 bases to trimming and J lost 3 bases, with 7 bases between them. The DNA of the CDR3 is TGTGCCAGCAGCCGTAAAAGTGGAAACACCATATATTTT. Translated, it gives CASSRKSGNTIYF.

V usage is TRBV4-2 and J usage is TRBJ1-1; D is undetermined. Per germline, CDR1 LGHNA and CDR2 YNFKEQ. CDR3 length: 16 residues. Trimming cost V 4 bases and J 0 bases, with 15 bases left between them. The CDR3 DNA is TGTGCCAGCAGCCCGCCCCTTGCCCAGCTGAACACTGAAGCTTTCTTT. It encodes CASSPPLAQLNTEAFF.

This chain uses TRBV12-5 with TRBJ1-3; no clear D gene. Trimming removed 5 bases at V and 0 bases at J, with 14 bases between. CDR1 and CDR2 (germline): LGHNT, FRNRAP. The CDR3 consists of 16 residues. In DNA, the CDR3 is TGTGCTAGTGGTCTCCCCCTGGGGATCTCTGGAAACACCATATATTTT. Residues: CASGLPLGISGNTIYF.

V and J are TRBV6-5 and TRBJ2-6, with D uncertain. This CDR3 has 13 residues. Trimming pared 10 bases from V and 2 bases from J, leaving 9 bases between. CDR1 is MNHEY and CDR2 is SVGAGI in the germline V gene. CDR3 sequence: CATLNAGANVLTF. The CDR3 DNA follows: TGTGCCACCCTGAATGCTGGGGCCAACGTCCTGACTTTC.

CDR3 nucleotide sequence: TGTGCCAGCAGCTTGGAACAGGGTGGGATCACTGAAGCTTTCTTT. Residues: CASSLEQGGITEAFF. The chain recombines TRBV5-4 with TRBJ1-1; D is possibly TRBD1 (6 bases). The CDR3 has 15 residues. The V gene's germline CDR1 is SGHNT and CDR2 YYREEE (reference sequence). Trimming took 0 bases from V and 4 from J, leaving 13 bases between them.

The V call is TRBV9, the J call TRBJ1-2, with D perhaps matching TRBD1 (6 bases). CDR1 is SGDLS, CDR2 YYNGEE, per germline. V was trimmed by 4 bases and J by 6 bases, leaving 16 bases between them. This CDR3 region has 14 residues. Written as DNA, the CDR3 is TGTGCCAGCAGCTTACCGACAGGCAGGGATGGCTACACCTTC. Translation: CASSLPTGRDGYTF.

The gene calls are TRBV19 and TRBJ2-7, with unresolved D. CDR3 length: 14 residues. The V and J ends lost 4 bases and 0 bases respectively, with 10 bases between them. Germline lookup yields CDR1 LNHDA and CDR2 SQIVND (reference sequence). The DNA for the CDR3 is TGTGCCAGTAGTAAGAACGTAGCCTCCTACGAGCAGTACTTC. This translates into CASSKNVASYEQYF.

This rearrangement joins TRBV5-4 to TRBJ2-2; maybe TRBD2 (6 bases). There are 15 residues in the CDR3. Germline V gene sequence: CDR1 SGHNT, CDR2 YYREEE (reference sequence). Trimming pared 5 bases from V and 3 bases from J, leaving 14 bases between. DNA of the CDR3: TGTGCCAGCAGGCGGAAACTAGCTGACACCGGGGAGCTGTTTTTT. It specifies CASRRKLADTGELFF.

The chain links TRBV7-2 to TRBJ2-3; 7 bases fit TRBD2. Germline CDR1 is SGHTA and CDR2 is FQGNSA. The CDR3 is 19 amino acids. J was trimmed by 4 bases and V by 0 bases; bases with no gene match: 16. Written as DNA, the CDR3 is TGTGCCAGCAGCTTAGCGATTGGGCGGGGGAGCAGCCAACCAGATACGCAGTATTTT. Its protein product is CASSLAIGRGSSQPDTQYF.

This chain joins TRBV4-2 and TRBJ2-7; perhaps TRBD2 as D (7 bases). CDR1 is LGHNA and CDR2 is YNFKEQ in the germline V gene. The CDR3 totals 16 residues. With 5 bases removed from V and 0 bases from J, the gap between germline ends came to 17 bases. This chain's CDR3 is CASSEGAGANSYEQYF. The CDR3, as DNA: TGTGCCAGCAGCGAAGGGGCGGGGGCTAACTCCTACGAGCAGTACTTC.

The rearrangement links TRBV2 to TRBJ1-2; TRBD1 is a possible D gene (6 bases). The length of the CDR3 is 18 residues. Per germline, CDR1 SNHLY and CDR2 FYNNEI. The germline V and J ends were trimmed by 1 base and 4 bases, with 22 bases remaining between them. The CDR3 region has the DNA TGTGCCAGCAGTGAAGGCTTTGGGGGAACAGGGAGACTCTATGGCTACACCTTC. This translates into CASSEGFGGTGRLYGYTF.

The chain links TRBV28 to TRBJ1-1; unclear D gene. This CDR3 comprises 14 residues. V gave up 7 bases and J gave up 0 bases, with 12 bases separating them. CDR1 and CDR2 (germline): MDHEN, SYDVKM. CDR3 nucleotides: TGTGCCAGCATCCAACCGTCGGTGAACACTGAAGCTTTCTTT. Amino acids: CASIQPSVNTEAFF.

The chain has TRBV24-1 and TRBJ1-5, with D possibly TRBD1 on 6 matching bases. Trimming stripped 5 bases from V and 0 bases from J, with 13 bases between. CDR1 and CDR2 (germline): KGHDR, SFDVKD. The CDR3 spans 16 residues. CDR3 coding DNA: TGTGCCACCAGTGCTACAGGGATAGATAGCAATCAGCCCCAGCATTTT. It codes for CATSATGIDSNQPQHF.

The count of this clone is one. The rearrangement uses TRBV19 and TRBJ1-4, with a weak D call TRBD1 (5 bases). V was shortened by 6 bases and J by 0 bases, with 17 bases between the two germline ends. CDR1 and CDR2 (germline): LNHDA, SQIVND (reference sequence). The CDR3 sequence is 17 residues long. CDR3 amino acids: CASRPDIFPATNEKLFF. The CDR3 nucleotides read TGTGCCAGTAGGCCGGACATTTTCCCGGCAACTAATGAAAAACTGTTTTTT.

This rearrangement joins TRBV18 to TRBJ2-2, with a weak D call TRBD1 (6 bases). Deletions cut 4 bases from V and 0 bases from J, with 9 bases between. The CDR3 contains 15 residues. Germline V gene data show CDR1 as KGHSH and CDR2 as LQKENI. This CDR3 reads CASSQRDTNTGELFF. Written as DNA, the CDR3 is TGTGCCAGCTCACAGAGGGACACGAACACCGGGGAGCTGTTTTTT.

The chain employs TRBV10-2 and TRBJ1-2; D unresolved. Trimming stripped 4 bases from V and 6 bases from J, with 15 bases between. The CDR3 covers 14 residues. Germline CDR1 WSHSY, CDR2 SAAADI. The chain's CDR3 is CASSGGEGPHGYTF. DNA for the CDR3: TGCGCCAGCAGTGGGGGAGAGGGTCCCCATGGCTACACCTTC.

This clone was seen a single time. The J gene is TRBJ1-2, the V gene TRBV3-1 (or the pseudogene TRBV3-2); no reliable D call. Germline V gene sequence: CDR1 LGHDT, CDR2 YNNKEL (reference sequence). The ends were cut back, 0 bases at V and 4 bases at J, with 9 bases in the middle. This CDR3 is built from 14 residues. The CDR3 sequence: CASSQDNRLYGYTF. The CDR3 DNA reads TGTGCCAGCAGCCAAGATAACCGACTCTATGGCTACACCTTC.